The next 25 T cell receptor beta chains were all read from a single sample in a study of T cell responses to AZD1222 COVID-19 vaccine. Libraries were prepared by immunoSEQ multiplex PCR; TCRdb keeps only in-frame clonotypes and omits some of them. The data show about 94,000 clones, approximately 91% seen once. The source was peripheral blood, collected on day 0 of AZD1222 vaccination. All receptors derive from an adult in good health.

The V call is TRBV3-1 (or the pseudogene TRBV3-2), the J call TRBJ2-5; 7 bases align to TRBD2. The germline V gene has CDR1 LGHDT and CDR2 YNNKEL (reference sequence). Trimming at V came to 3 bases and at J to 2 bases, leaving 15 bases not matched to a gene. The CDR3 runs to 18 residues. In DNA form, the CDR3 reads TGTGCCAGCAGCCACCCTCCCTGGAACGGGGGGATACAAGAGACCCAGTACTTC. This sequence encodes CASSHPPWNGGIQETQYF.

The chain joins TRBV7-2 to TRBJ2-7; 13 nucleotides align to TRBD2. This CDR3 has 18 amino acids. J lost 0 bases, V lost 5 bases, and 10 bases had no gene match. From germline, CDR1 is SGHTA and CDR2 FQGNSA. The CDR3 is CASSTTGTSGEYSYEQYF. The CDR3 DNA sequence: TGTGCCAGCAGCACCACCGGGACTAGCGGGGAATACTCCTACGAGCAGTACTTC.

CDR3 region: CASSKGQLPNTEAFF. Written as DNA, the CDR3 is TGCGCCAGCAGCAAAGGACAGCTACCCAACACTGAAGCTTTCTTT. This chain links TRBV5-1 with TRBJ1-1, with D maybe TRBD1 (6 bases). V was cut by 4 bases and J by 2 bases, with 15 bases left in between. CDR1 is SGHRS, CDR2 YFSETQ, per germline. The CDR3 loop spans 15 amino acids.

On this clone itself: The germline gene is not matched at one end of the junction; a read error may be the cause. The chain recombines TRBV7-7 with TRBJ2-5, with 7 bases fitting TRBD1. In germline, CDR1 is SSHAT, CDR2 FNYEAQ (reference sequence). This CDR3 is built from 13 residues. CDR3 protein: CASSRDREETQYF. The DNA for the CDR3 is TGTGCTAGCAGCCGTGACAGGGAAGAGACCCAGTACTTC.

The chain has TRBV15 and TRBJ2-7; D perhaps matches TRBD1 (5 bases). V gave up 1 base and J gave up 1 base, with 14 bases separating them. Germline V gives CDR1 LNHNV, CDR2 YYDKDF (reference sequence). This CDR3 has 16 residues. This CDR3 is CATSRAGQVRSYEQYF. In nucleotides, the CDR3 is TGTGCCACCAGCAGAGCAGGGCAGGTGAGATCCTACGAGCAGTACTTC. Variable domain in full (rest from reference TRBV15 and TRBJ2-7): DAMVIQNPRYQVTQFGKPVTLSCSQTLNHNVMYWYQQKSSQAPKLLFHYYDKDFNNEADTPDNFQSRRPNTSFCFLDIRSPGLGDTAMYLCATSRAGQVRSYEQYFGPGTRLTVT.

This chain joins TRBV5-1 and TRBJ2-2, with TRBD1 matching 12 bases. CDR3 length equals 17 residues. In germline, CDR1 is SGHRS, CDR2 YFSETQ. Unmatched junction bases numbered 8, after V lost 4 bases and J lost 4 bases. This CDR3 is CASSEGTGGGGTGELFF. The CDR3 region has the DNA TGCGCCAGCAGCGAAGGGACAGGGGGCGGCGGCACCGGGGAGCTGTTTTTT. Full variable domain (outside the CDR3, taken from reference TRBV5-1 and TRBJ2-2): KAGVTQTPRYLIKTRGQQVTLSCSPISGHRSVSWYQQTPGQGLQFLFEYFSETQRNKGNFPGRFSGRQFSNSRSEMNVSTLELGDSALYLCASSEGTGGGGTGELFFGEGSRLTVL.

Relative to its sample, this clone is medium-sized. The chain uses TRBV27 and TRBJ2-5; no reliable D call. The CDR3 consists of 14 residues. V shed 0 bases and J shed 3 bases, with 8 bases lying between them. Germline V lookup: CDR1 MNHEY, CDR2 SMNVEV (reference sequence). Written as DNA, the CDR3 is TGTGCCAGCAGTTTATCTCCAGTAGAAGAGACCCAGTACTTC. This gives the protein CASSLSPVEETQYF.

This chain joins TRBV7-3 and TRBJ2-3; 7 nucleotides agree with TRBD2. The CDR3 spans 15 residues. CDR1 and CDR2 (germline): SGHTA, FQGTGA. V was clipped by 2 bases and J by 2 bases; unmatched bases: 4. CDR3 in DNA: TGTGCCAGCAGCTTAGCGGGGGAGACCACAGATACGCAGTATTTT. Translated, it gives CASSLAGETTDTQYF.

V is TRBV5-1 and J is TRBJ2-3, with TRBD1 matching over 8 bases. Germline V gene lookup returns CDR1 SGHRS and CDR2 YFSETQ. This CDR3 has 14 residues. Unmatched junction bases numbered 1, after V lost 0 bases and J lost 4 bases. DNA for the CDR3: TGCGCCAGCAGCTTGGCAGGGGGCCCAGATACGCAGTATTTT. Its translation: CASSLAGGPDTQYF. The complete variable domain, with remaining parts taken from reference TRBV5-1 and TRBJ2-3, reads KAGVTQTPRYLIKTRGQQVTLSCSPISGHRSVSWYQQTPGQGLQFLFEYFSETQRNKGNFPGRFSGRQFSNSRSEMNVSTLELGDSALYLCASSLAGGPDTQYFGPGTRLTVL.

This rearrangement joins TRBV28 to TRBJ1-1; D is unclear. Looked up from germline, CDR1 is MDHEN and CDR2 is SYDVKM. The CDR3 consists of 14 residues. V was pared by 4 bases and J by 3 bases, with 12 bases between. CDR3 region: CASSSSGRYTEAFF. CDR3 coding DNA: TGTGCCAGCAGTTCCTCGGGCAGATACACTGAAGCTTTCTTT.

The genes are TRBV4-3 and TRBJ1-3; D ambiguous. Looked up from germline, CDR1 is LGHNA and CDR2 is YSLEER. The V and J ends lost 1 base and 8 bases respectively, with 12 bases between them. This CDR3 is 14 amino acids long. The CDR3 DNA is TGCGCCAGCAGCCAAGCGACGGAGGCGGACACCATATATTTT. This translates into CASSQATEADTIYF.

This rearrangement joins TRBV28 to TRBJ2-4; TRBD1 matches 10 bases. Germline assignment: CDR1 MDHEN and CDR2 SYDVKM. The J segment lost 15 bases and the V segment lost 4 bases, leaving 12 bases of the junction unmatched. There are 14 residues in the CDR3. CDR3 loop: CASSSATGGTFLYF. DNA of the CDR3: TGTGCCAGCAGTTCTGCGACAGGGGGCACGTTTCTGTACTTC.

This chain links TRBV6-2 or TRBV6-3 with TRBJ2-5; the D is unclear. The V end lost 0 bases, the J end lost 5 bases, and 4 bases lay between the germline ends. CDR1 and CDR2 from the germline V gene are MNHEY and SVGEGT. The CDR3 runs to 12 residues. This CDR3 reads CASSYSSETQYF. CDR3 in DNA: TGTGCCAGCAGTTACTCGTCGGAGACCCAGTACTTC.

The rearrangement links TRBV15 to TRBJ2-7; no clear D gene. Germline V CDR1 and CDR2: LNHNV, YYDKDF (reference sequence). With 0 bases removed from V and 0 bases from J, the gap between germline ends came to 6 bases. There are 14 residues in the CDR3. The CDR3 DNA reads TGTGCCACCAGCAGAGAACGGAGCTCCTACGAGCAGTACTTC. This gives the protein CATSRERSSYEQYF.

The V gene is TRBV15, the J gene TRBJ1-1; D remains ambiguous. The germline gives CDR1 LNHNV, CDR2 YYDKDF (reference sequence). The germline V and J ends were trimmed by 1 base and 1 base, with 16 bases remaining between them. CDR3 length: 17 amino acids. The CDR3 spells CATSRVGRTPRNTEAFF. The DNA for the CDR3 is TGTGCCACCAGCAGAGTAGGAAGAACCCCCAGGAACACTGAAGCTTTCTTT.

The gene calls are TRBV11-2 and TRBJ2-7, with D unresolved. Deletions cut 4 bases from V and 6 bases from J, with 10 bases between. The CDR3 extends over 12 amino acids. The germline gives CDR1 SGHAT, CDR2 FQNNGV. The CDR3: CASSSTSIEQYF. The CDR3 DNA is TGTGCCAGCAGCTCGACATCGATCGAGCAGTACTTC.

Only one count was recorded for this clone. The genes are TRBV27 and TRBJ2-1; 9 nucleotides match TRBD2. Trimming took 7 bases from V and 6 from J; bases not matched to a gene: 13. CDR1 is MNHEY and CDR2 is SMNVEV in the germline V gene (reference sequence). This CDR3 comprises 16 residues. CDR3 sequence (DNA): TGTGCCAGCATCAAAGTTGGCGGGGGGGCATCCAATGAGCAGTTCTTC. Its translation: CASIKVGGGASNEQFF.

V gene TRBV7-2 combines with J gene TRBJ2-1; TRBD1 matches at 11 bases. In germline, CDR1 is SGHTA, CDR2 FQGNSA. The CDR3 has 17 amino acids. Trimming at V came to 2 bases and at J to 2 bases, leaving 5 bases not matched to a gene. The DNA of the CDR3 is TGTGCCAGCAGCTTAAACCCGGGACAGGGGGCCTACAATGAGCAGTTCTTC. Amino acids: CASSLNPGQGAYNEQFF.

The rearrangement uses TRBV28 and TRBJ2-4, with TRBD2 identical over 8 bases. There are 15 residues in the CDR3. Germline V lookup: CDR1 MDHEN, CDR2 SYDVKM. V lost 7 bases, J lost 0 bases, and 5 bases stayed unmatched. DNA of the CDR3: TGTGCCAGCACCTTCGGGGGGGTAGCCAAAAACATTCAGTACTTC. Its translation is CASTFGGVAKNIQYF.

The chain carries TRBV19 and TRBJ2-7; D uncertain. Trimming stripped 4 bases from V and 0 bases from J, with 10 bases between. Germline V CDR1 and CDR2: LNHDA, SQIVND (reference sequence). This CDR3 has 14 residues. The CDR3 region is CASSKGGGSYEQYF. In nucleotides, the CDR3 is TGTGCCAGTAGTAAGGGTGGTGGCTCCTACGAGCAGTACTTC.

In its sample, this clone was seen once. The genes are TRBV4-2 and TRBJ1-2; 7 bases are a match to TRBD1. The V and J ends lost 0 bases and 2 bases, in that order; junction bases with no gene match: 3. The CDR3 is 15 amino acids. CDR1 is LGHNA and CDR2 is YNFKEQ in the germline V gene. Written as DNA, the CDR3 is TGTGCCAGCAGCCAAGAATCAGGGGGAAACTATGGCTACACCTTC. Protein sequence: CASSQESGGNYGYTF.

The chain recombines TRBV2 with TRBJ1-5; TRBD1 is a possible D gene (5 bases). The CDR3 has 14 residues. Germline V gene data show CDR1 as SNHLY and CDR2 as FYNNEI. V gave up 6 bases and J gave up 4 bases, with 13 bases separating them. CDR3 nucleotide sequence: TGTGCCAGCAGCAGGGACGGGAAAAATCAGCCCCAGCATTTT. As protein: CASSRDGKNQPQHF.

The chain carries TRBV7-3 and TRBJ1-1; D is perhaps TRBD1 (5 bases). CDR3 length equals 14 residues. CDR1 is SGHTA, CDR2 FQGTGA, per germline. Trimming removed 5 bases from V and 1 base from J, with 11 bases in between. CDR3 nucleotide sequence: TGTGCCAGCAGCCGGACGGGGGGGAACACTGAAGCTTTCTTT. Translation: CASSRTGGNTEAFF. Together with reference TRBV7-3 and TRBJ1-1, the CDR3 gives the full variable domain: GAGVSQTPSNKVTEKGKYVELRCDPISGHTALYWYRQSLGQGPEFLIYFQGTGAADDSGLPNDRFFAVRPEGSVSTLKIQRTERGDSAVYLCASSRTGGNTEAFFGQGTRLTVV.

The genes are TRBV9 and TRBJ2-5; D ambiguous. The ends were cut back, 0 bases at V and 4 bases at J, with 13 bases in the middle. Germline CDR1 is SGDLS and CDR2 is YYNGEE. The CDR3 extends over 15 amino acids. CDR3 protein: CASSVGGSQGETQYF. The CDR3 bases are TGTGCCAGCAGCGTAGGTGGCTCCCAAGGAGAGACCCAGTACTTC.

The CDR3 bases are TGCAGCGTGGAAACCGGGACTAGTGGCTACAATGAGCAGTTCTTC. Protein: CSVETGTSGYNEQFF. The chain has TRBV29-1 and TRBJ2-1; TRBD2 matches 8 bases. The CDR3 totals 15 residues. The V gene's germline CDR1 is SQVTM and CDR2 ANQGSEA. V lost 6 bases, J lost 3 bases, and 10 bases stayed unmatched.